This record looks at one T cell receptor (beta chain) sequence and its context. Its specificity is unknown. This specimen comes from a study of cytomegalovirus exposure and HLA in healthy donors. Study-wide points: Previously analyzed data showed that most TCR beta V segments were productive at a frequency of about 90% or about 30%. The listing of about 150 TCR beta chains classed them as cytomegalovirus-associated. When analyzed later, the rates of TCR association showed variation by HLA locus, with DRB1 the most and HLA-C the fewest. Roughly even sequencing depth across donors was the assumption behind the presence/absence analyses.

The CDR3 is made up of 18 amino acids. V was trimmed by 3 bases and J by 3 bases, leaving 18 bases between them. Germline V gene data show CDR1 as SGHVS and CDR2 as FNYEAQ. The PCR made use of 60 Vbeta and 13 Jbeta primers. Assay: immunoSEQ multiplex PCR; the TCRdb copy retains only in-frame clones and omits some. The profile shows 100,000 to 150,000 clones, about 72% of them singletons. The sequence derives from a man in his fifties in good health and CMV-seropositive. The chain is built from TRBV7-6 and TRBJ2-6; possibly TRBD2 for D (5 bases). Material: PBMCs. The CDR3 sequence is CASSFPFSGKGGANVLTF. The DNA for the CDR3 is TGTGCCAGCAGCTTTCCCTTTTCGGGGAAAGGTGGGGCCAACGTCCTGACTTTC.